One sample yielded the 28 T cell receptor beta chains listed below, sequenced in a study of control samples from healthy donors and cancer patients. Generated by immunoSEQ multiplex PCR, the TCRdb table keeps only in-frame clones and is missing some. The table includes roughly 40,000 clones, over 65% detected once. The sequenced sample consisted of blood. The receptors here all came from a man aged 55 to 70 in good health.

This rearrangement joins TRBV21-1 to TRBJ2-2; TRBD2, the table's D call, lacks a check against the DNA. TRBV21-1 is marked as a pseudogene. CDR3 length: 16 amino acids. The CDR3 DNA sequence: TGTGCCAGCACCAACACAAGGACTAGCGGGTACGGGGAGCTGTTTTTT. Translating gives CASTNTRTSGYGELFF.

V usage is TRBV18 and J usage is TRBJ2-4, with D perhaps TRBD1 (5 bases). CDR3 length equals 17 residues. V lost 2 bases, J lost 0 bases, and 14 bases lay in between. Germline V lookup: CDR1 KGHSH, CDR2 LQKENI. In nucleotides, the CDR3 is TGTGCCAGCTCACCAGGGGCAGGAGTTCTAGCCAAAAACATTCAGTACTTC. Translated, it gives CASSPGAGVLAKNIQYF.

Concerning this clone: Sequence at one end of the junction differs from germline and may be a read error. CDR3 region: CASSPRTRDRGTDTQYF. The CDR3 DNA reads TGTGCCAGCAGCCCGAGGACTAGGGATCGGGGCACGGATACGCAGTATTTT. The rearrangement uses TRBV7-7 and TRBJ2-3; 7 positions match TRBD2. The CDR3 consists of 17 residues. Germline V gene data show CDR1 as SSHAT and CDR2 as FNYEAQ (reference sequence).

The chain combines TRBV21-1 with TRBJ2-4. TRBV21-1 is an annotated pseudogene. The length of the CDR3 is 17 residues. Here the CDR3 DNA reads TGTGCCAGCAGGTACCCATTAGCTACAGCAAGAAAAAACATTCAGTACTTC. It is translated as CASRYPLATARKNIQYF.

The gene calls are TRBV7-2 and TRBJ1-2; no clear D gene. Trimming removed 3 bases from V and 2 bases from J, with 7 bases in between. This CDR3 is 13 amino acids long. In germline, CDR1 is SGHTA, CDR2 FQGNSA. CDR3 protein: CASSFKANYGYTF. In nucleotides, the CDR3 is TGTGCCAGCAGCTTCAAAGCCAACTATGGCTACACCTTC.

The chain joins TRBV3-1 (or the pseudogene TRBV3-2) to TRBJ2-3, with TRBD2 matching 10 bases. Germline V lookup: CDR1 LGHDT, CDR2 YNNKEL (reference sequence). CDR3 size: 15 residues. Trimming cost V 4 bases and J 10 bases; bases outside gene matches: 11. CDR3: CASSPLAGTSYSQYF. The CDR3 coding sequence is TGTGCCAGCAGCCCACTAGCGGGAACCTCCTATTCGCAGTATTTT.

This clone appeared a few times. This chain joins TRBV5-1 and TRBJ2-7; 10 nucleotides match TRBD1. J gave up 2 bases and V 3 bases, and 5 bases lay outside the gene matches. Germline CDR1 reads SGHRS; CDR2 reads YFSETQ. The CDR3 length is 15 residues. CDR3 coding DNA: TGCGCCAGCAGCTGGGACAGGGGTTCAACCTACGAGCAGTACTTC. This gives the protein CASSWDRGSTYEQYF.

The CDR3 DNA reads as TGTGCCAGCAGTTTATTCGGGACAGGGGGGATTCGGGTGGCCAACGTCCTGACTTTC. This codes for CASSLFGTGGIRVANVLTF. The rearrangement links TRBV27 to TRBJ2-6; 11 positions agree with TRBD1. The V gene's germline CDR1 is MNHEY and CDR2 SMNVEV (reference sequence). This CDR3 spans 19 amino acids. With 1 base clipped from V and 6 bases from J, the junction kept 11 bases outside the gene matches.

This clone came up a few times. This chain connects TRBV5-1 to TRBJ2-1; D tentatively fits TRBD1 or TRBD2 (6 bases each). Germline CDR1 is SGHRS and CDR2 is YFSETQ. V was pared by 5 bases and J by 5 bases, with 17 bases between. CDR3 length equals 15 residues. In DNA form, the CDR3 reads TGCGCCAGCAGAGGCCCGGGGGCCGTGGACAATGAGCAGTTCTTC. Its translation is CASRGPGAVDNEQFF.

A few counts support this clone. The J gene is TRBJ2-3, the V gene TRBV11-2, with TRBD2 matching over 7 bases. This CDR3 has 17 residues. V lost 5 bases to trimming and J lost 6 bases; unmatched junction nucleotides: 17. Germline lookup yields CDR1 SGHAT and CDR2 FQNNGV. The DNA of the CDR3 is TGTGCCAGCAGCCGTGGGACTGGAAAAGTGGGGGGGGATACGCAGTATTTT. Translation gives CASSRGTGKVGGDTQYF. The full variable domain, its missing parts supplied by reference TRBV11-2 and TRBJ2-3, is EAGVAQSPRYKIIEKRQSVAFWCNPISGHATLYWYQQILGQGPKLLIQFQNNGVVDDSQLPKDRFSAERLKGVDSTLKIQPAKLEDSAVYLCASSRGTGKVGGDTQYFGPGTRLTVL.

The rearrangement links TRBV7-2 to TRBJ2-1; tentatively, D is TRBD1 or TRBD2 (5 bases each). The CDR3 has 16 residues. V was pared by 5 bases and J by 2 bases, with 16 bases between. Germline V gene data show CDR1 as SGHTA and CDR2 as FQGNSA. In DNA form, the CDR3 reads TGTGCCAGCAGCCCAAACTGGGGGACCACCTACAATGAGCAGTTCTTC. This codes for CASSPNWGTTYNEQFF.

This clone was seen a few times. The V call is TRBV5-4, the J call TRBJ1-4; TRBD1 agrees at 7 bases. The length of the CDR3 is 15 residues. Germline-derived CDR1 and CDR2 are SGHNT and YYREEE (reference sequence). J lost 4 bases, V lost 5 bases, and 8 bases had no gene match. CDR3 loop: CASSSNRGLNEKLFF. CDR3 nucleotide sequence: TGTGCCAGCAGTTCGAACAGGGGCCTTAATGAAAAACTGTTTTTT.

J is TRBJ1-2 and V is TRBV28; tentatively, D is TRBD1 (6 bases). This CDR3 is built from 14 residues. Germline V lookup: CDR1 MDHEN, CDR2 SYDVKM. The germline V and J ends were trimmed by 8 bases and 0 bases, with 13 bases remaining between them. This CDR3 is CASGRQGTNYGYTF. For the CDR3, the DNA is TGTGCCAGCGGACGTCAGGGGACTAACTATGGCTACACCTTC.

The chain combines TRBV14 with TRBJ2-6; D is unresolved. Deletions cut 1 base from V and 0 bases from J, with 13 bases between. Germline V CDR1 and CDR2: SGHDN, FVKESK. CDR3 size: 18 residues. The DNA for the CDR3 is TGTGCCAGCAGCCAAGGCTGGGCCGGAGACTCTGGGGCCAACGTCCTGACTTTC. This sequence encodes CASSQGWAGDSGANVLTF.

The genes are TRBV29-1 and TRBJ1-1; D uncertain. Germline V gene sequence: CDR1 SQVTM, CDR2 ANQGSEA. This CDR3 is 12 amino acids long. V was cut by 6 bases and J by 1 base, with 9 bases left in between. The CDR3 sequence is CSVVRANTEAFF. The CDR3 DNA follows: TGCAGCGTCGTCCGGGCGAACACTGAAGCTTTCTTT.

This sequence joins TRBV5-6 and TRBJ1-3; no reliable D call. This CDR3 is built from 13 residues. Germline V CDR1 and CDR2: SGHDT, YYEEEE. Trimming removed 2 bases from V and 0 bases from J, with 3 bases in between. The chain's CDR3 is CASSLVSGNTIYF. The CDR3 DNA is TGTGCCAGCAGCTTAGTCTCTGGAAACACCATATATTTT.

The V and J genes are TRBV19 and TRBJ2-5, with 14 bases identical to TRBD2. From germline, CDR1 is LNHDA and CDR2 SQIVND (reference sequence). Trimming cost V 3 bases and J 5 bases; bases outside gene matches: 5. This CDR3 has 16 residues. Here the CDR3 DNA reads TGTGCCAGTAGTATGGGGACTAGCGGGGGTTGGGAGACCCAGTACTTC. It codes for CASSMGTSGGWETQYF.

In the case of this clone: Other DNA sequences in this sample translate to the same CDR3. The rearrangement links TRBV19 to TRBJ2-1, with TRBD1 matching over 7 bases. This CDR3 is 15 amino acids long. The germline gives CDR1 LNHDA, CDR2 SQIVND (reference sequence). The J segment lost 1 base and the V segment lost 2 bases, leaving 2 bases of the junction unmatched. For the CDR3, the DNA is TGTGCCAGTAGTATATCAGGGGGTTCCTACAATGAGCAGTTCTTC. Its translation: CASSISGGSYNEQFF.

This rearrangement joins TRBV10-3 to TRBJ1-5; D may be TRBD1 (6 bases). The CDR3 has 16 residues. CDR1 ENHRY and CDR2 SYGVKD come from the germline V gene. The V end lost 3 bases, the J end lost 2 bases, and 14 bases lay between the germline ends. The CDR3 nucleotides are TGTGCCATCAGTGAACGGGGGCGCATGGGCAATCAGCCCCAGCATTTT. It yields the protein CAISERGRMGNQPQHF.

This chain uses TRBV7-2 with TRBJ2-5; tentatively, D is TRBD1 or TRBD2 (5 bases each). Trimming removed 5 bases from V and 1 base from J, with 11 bases in between. CDR1 is SGHTA and CDR2 is FQGNSA in the germline V gene. This CDR3 region has 14 residues. The CDR3 loop is CASSPTGLQETQYF. The CDR3, as DNA: TGTGCCAGCAGCCCTACAGGACTCCAAGAGACCCAGTACTTC.

The chain couples TRBV7-9 to TRBJ1-2; the D gene is possibly TRBD1 (5 bases). There are 13 residues in the CDR3. Germline-derived CDR1 and CDR2 are SEHNR and FQNEAQ (reference sequence). Trimming removed 3 bases from V and 1 base from J, with 6 bases in between. CDR3 protein: CASSFDSNYGYTF. The CDR3 DNA reads as TGTGCCAGCAGCTTTGACAGTAACTATGGCTACACCTTC.

The chain combines TRBV6-5 with TRBJ1-6, with TRBD1 as a possible D gene (5 bases). The CDR3 loop spans 15 amino acids. The germline gives CDR1 MNHEY, CDR2 SVGAGI. Trimming took 6 bases from V and 4 from J, leaving 13 bases between them. CDR3 nucleotides: TGTGCCAGCAGCCGAAGCCGACAGTATAATTCACCCCTCCACTTT. Translating it yields CASSRSRQYNSPLHF.

This clone occurred once. The chain links TRBV5-6 to TRBJ1-2, with D unclear. Germline CDR1 is SGHDT and CDR2 is YYEEEE. Trimming removed 1 base from V and 6 bases from J, with 25 bases in between. There are 18 residues in the CDR3. DNA for the CDR3: TGTGCCAGCAGCTTGTTCCGGCGGTCGCCGGTTGGAGGGCATGGCTACACCTTC. This translates into CASSLFRRSPVGGHGYTF.

The V and J genes are TRBV2 and TRBJ1-4; the match to TRBD1 covers 8 bases. The V gene's germline CDR1 is SNHLY and CDR2 FYNNEI. V dropped 3 bases and J dropped 0; count of bases not matched to a gene: 3. The CDR3 runs to 16 residues. The CDR3 region has the DNA TGTGCCAGCAGTGATACAGGGGGAGCAACTAATGAAAAACTGTTTTTT. Its protein product is CASSDTGGATNEKLFF.

The V call is TRBV5-1, the J call TRBJ2-7; D may be TRBD2 (6 bases). Looked up from germline, CDR1 is SGHRS and CDR2 is YFSETQ. This CDR3 spans 16 amino acids. The ends were cut back, 6 bases at V and 1 base at J, with 20 bases in the middle. CDR3 in amino acids: CASNLGARDGSYEQYF. As DNA, the CDR3 is TGCGCCAGCAACCTCGGGGCGCGGGATGGGTCCTACGAGCAGTACTTC. The full variable domain, its missing parts supplied by reference TRBV5-1 and TRBJ2-7, is KAGVTQTPRYLIKTRGQQVTLSCSPISGHRSVSWYQQTPGQGLQFLFEYFSETQRNKGNFPGRFSGRQFSNSRSEMNVSTLELGDSALYLCASNLGARDGSYEQYFGPGTRLTVT.

The chain carries TRBV7-2 and TRBJ1-5; 7 nucleotides align to TRBD1. Trimming took 4 bases from V and 7 from J; bases not matched to a gene: 7. This CDR3 comprises 14 residues. CDR1 and CDR2 from the germline V gene are SGHTA and FQGNSA. CDR3 DNA sequence: TGTGCCAGCAGCTCTCGACAGGGTGAGCAGCCCCAGCATTTT. As protein: CASSSRQGEQPQHF.

This clone has just a few counts. CDR3 DNA sequence: TGTGCCAGCAGCGACCCCGGGACTGAAGCTTTCTTT. Protein sequence: CASSDPGTEAFF. J is TRBJ1-1 and V is TRBV6-2 or TRBV6-3; D is uncertain. V lost 6 bases and J 5 bases, leaving 10 bases between the germline ends. Germline values: CDR1 MNHEY, CDR2 SVGEGT. CDR3 length: 12 residues.

The rearrangement joins TRBV5-1 to TRBJ1-2; TRBD1 matches 8 bases. V shed 4 bases and J 6 bases; nucleotides not matched to a gene: 5. Looked up from germline, CDR1 is SGHRS and CDR2 is YFSETQ. The CDR3 has 13 amino acids. The CDR3 bases are TGCGCCAGCAGCGGCGGACAGGGCCATGGCTACACCTTC. Amino acids: CASSGGQGHGYTF.